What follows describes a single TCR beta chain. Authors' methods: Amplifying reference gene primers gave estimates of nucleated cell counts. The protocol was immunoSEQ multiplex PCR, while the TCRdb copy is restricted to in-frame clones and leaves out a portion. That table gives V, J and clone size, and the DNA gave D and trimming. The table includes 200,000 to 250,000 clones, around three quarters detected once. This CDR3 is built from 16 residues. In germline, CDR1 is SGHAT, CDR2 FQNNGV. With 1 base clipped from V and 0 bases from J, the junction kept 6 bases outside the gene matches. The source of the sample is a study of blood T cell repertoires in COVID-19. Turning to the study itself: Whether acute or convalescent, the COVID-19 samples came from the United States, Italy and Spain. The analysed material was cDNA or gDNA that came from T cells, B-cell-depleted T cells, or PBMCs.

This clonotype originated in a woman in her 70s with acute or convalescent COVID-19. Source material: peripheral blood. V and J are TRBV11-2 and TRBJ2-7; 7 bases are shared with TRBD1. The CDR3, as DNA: TGTGCCAGCAGCTTAGTCTCCGGGACAGTCTCCTACGAGCAGTACTTC. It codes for CASSLVSGTVSYEQYF.